This is a list of T cell receptor beta chains from one sample in a study of cytotoxic CD8 clonotypes in ibrutinib-treated CLL. TCRdb's copy holds only in-frame clones and misses some; the assay was immunoSEQ multiplex PCR. The sample contains 50,000 or so clones, approximately 87% of which appear only once. The sample consisted of PBMCs, taken after 24 months of ibrutinib treatment. These receptors all come from a human donor with chronic lymphocytic leukemia. CDR3s include the opening cysteine and the closing phenylalanine or tryptophan.

v_gene: TRBV4-2; j_gene: TRBJ2-3; CDR3aa: CASSSEADTQYF
v_gene: TRBV15; j_gene: TRBJ2-5; CDR3aa: CATSRLPTSGRPETQYF
v_gene: TRBV10-3; j_gene: TRBJ1-5; CDR3aa: CATNQGVDQPQHF
v_gene: TRBV11-1; j_gene: TRBJ2-2; CDR3aa: CASSRPGQTGELFF
v_gene: TRBV6-1; j_gene: TRBJ2-3; CDR3aa: CASSEGVDRGPPDTQYF
v_gene: TRBV28; j_gene: TRBJ2-7; CDR3aa: CASSHIRGQGAEQYF
v_gene: TRBV5-1; j_gene: TRBJ1-1; CDR3aa: CASSLDTNTEAFF
v_gene: TRBV7-9; j_gene: TRBJ2-1; CDR3aa: CASSPRLSGRGNNEQFF
v_gene: TRBV4-3; j_gene: TRBJ2-7; CDR3aa: CASSQGEGSGSYEQYF
v_gene: TRBV4-3; j_gene: TRBJ2-1; CDR3aa: CASSQNGLAGVSDEQFF
v_gene: TRBV28; j_gene: TRBJ1-1; CDR3aa: CASSLAGNTEAFF
v_gene: TRBV10-1; j_gene: TRBJ2-2; CDR3aa: CASSESTRGTGELFF
v_gene: TRBV7-2; j_gene: TRBJ2-2; CDR3aa: CASSLGVFSGELFF
v_gene: TRBV18; j_gene: TRBJ2-5; CDR3aa: CASSPPSEETQYF
v_gene: TRBV9; j_gene: TRBJ2-5; CDR3aa: CASSVDQGGTSWETQYF
v_gene: TRBV30; j_gene: TRBJ1-5; CDR3aa: CAWDYRDRLFNQPQHF
v_gene: TRBV15; j_gene: TRBJ1-1; CDR3aa: CATSRGLGVNTEAFF
v_gene: TRBV23-1; j_gene: TRBJ2-3; CDR3aa: CASNGGRRADTQYF
v_gene: TRBV5-3; j_gene: TRBJ2-5; CDR3aa: CARSSLRTGKRKETQYF
v_gene: TRBV28; j_gene: TRBJ2-1; CDR3aa: CASSDPVDNEQFF
v_gene: TRBV7-8; j_gene: TRBJ2-7; CDR3aa: CASSEGQGIHEQYF
v_gene: TRBV6-6; j_gene: TRBJ2-1; CDR3aa: CASTLAGGNEQFF
v_gene: TRBV19; j_gene: TRBJ1-2; CDR3aa: CASSNRDTYGYTF
v_gene: TRBV10-3; j_gene: TRBJ2-1; CDR3aa: CAISEASGRGEQFF
v_gene: TRBV6-1; j_gene: TRBJ2-7; CDR3aa: CASSERPGTGPYEQYF
v_gene: TRBV2; j_gene: TRBJ2-7; CDR3aa: CASSLSGIAYEQYF
v_gene: TRBV7-2; j_gene: TRBJ2-3; CDR3aa: CASSLAPSWADTQYF
v_gene: TRBV6-5; j_gene: TRBJ2-1; CDR3aa: CASSYILAREYNEQFF
v_gene: TRBV18; j_gene: TRBJ2-1; CDR3aa: CASSPPGGSYNEQFF
v_gene: TRBV5-1; j_gene: TRBJ2-1; CDR3aa: CASSTPRLAGENEQFF
v_gene: TRBV4-1; j_gene: TRBJ1-2; CDR3aa: CASSQVINTNYGYTF
v_gene: TRBV27; j_gene: TRBJ2-7; CDR3aa: CASSLTSGGREPRGEQYF
v_gene: TRBV28; j_gene: TRBJ1-2; CDR3aa: CASSSPTRPGYTF
v_gene: TRBV2; j_gene: TRBJ1-5; CDR3aa: CASSGGSNQPQHF
v_gene: TRBV7-9; j_gene: TRBJ2-5; CDR3aa: CASSLGEFAKTQYF
v_gene: TRBV5-4; j_gene: TRBJ2-1; CDR3aa: CASSLPNPGQINEQFF
v_gene: TRBV30; j_gene: TRBJ2-4; CDR3aa: CAWSARTVAGTKNIQYF
v_gene: TRBV29-1; j_gene: TRBJ1-5; CDR3aa: CSVGEGDRQPQHF
v_gene: TRBV5-1; j_gene: TRBJ2-7; CDR3aa: CASSLERGSYEQYF
v_gene: TRBV11-2; j_gene: TRBJ2-1; CDR3aa: CASSPGAKNEQFF
v_gene: TRBV2; j_gene: TRBJ2-3; CDR3aa: CASKGGRWSLDTQYF
v_gene: TRBV30; j_gene: TRBJ1-2; CDR3aa: CAWLKGQGRGYTF
v_gene: TRBV12-2; j_gene: TRBJ1-4; CDR3aa: CASRLRRIQGSEKLFF